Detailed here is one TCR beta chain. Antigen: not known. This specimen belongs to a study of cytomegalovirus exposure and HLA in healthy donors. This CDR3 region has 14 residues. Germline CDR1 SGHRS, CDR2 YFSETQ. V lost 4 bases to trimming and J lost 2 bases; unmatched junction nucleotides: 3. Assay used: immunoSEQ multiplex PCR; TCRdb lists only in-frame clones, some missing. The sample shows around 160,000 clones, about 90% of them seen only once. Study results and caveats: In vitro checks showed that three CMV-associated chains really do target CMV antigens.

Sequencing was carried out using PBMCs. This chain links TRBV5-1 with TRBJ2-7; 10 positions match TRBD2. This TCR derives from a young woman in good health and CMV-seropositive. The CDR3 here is CASSRTSGTYEQYF. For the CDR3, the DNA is TGCGCCAGCAGCCGGACTAGCGGCACCTACGAGCAGTACTTC.